Below are 29 T cell receptor beta chains sequenced from a single sample in a study of cytomegalovirus exposure and HLA in healthy donors. PCR employed 60 Vbeta and 13 Jbeta primers. Generated by immunoSEQ multiplex PCR, the TCRdb table keeps only in-frame clones and is missing some. The table shows 180,000 or so clones, with roughly 84% occurring only once. Input material: PBMCs. Receptors originate from a male donor in good health and CMV-seronegative.

This chain uses TRBV5-1 with TRBJ1-4, with a tentative D call TRBD1 (5 bases). Trimming stripped 1 base from V and 4 bases from J, with 14 bases between. This CDR3 has 16 residues. Germline loops: CDR1 SGHRS, CDR2 YFSETQ. CDR3 residues: CASSLISGGVNEKLFF. CDR3 nucleotide sequence: TGCGCCAGCAGCTTGATCTCGGGGGGGGTTAATGAAAAACTGTTTTTT.

The J gene is TRBJ2-2, the V gene TRBV6-1; TRBD1 agrees at 9 bases. After removal of 10 bases from V and 3 bases from J, the junction contained 6 bases not matched to a gene. The germline V gene has CDR1 MNHNS and CDR2 SASEGT. This CDR3 has 14 amino acids. The CDR3 region is CATNRGLYTGELFF. CDR3 sequence (DNA): TGTGCCACCAACAGGGGGCTATACACCGGGGAGCTGTTTTTT.

The rearrangement joins TRBV15 to TRBJ2-7; no firm D call. The length of the CDR3 is 13 residues. CDR1 is LNHNV, CDR2 YYDKDF, per germline (reference sequence). With 6 bases removed from V and 0 bases from J, the gap between germline ends came to 9 bases. Written as DNA, the CDR3 is TGTGCCACCAGTGCCGATAGCTCCTACGAGCAGTACTTC. It is translated as CATSADSSYEQYF.

The V and J genes are TRBV7-3 and TRBJ2-2; weak D call: TRBD2 (7 bases). V was clipped by 5 bases and J by 4 bases, with 17 bases between them. Germline V CDR1 and CDR2: SGHTA, FQGTGA. The CDR3 contains 16 residues. CDR3 region: CASSPIGGQGTGELFF. CDR3 DNA: TGTGCCAGCAGCCCGATCGGGGGGCAGGGCACCGGGGAGCTGTTTTTT.

This clone was observed once. In DNA form, the CDR3 reads TGTGCCAGCAGCTTACCCGACAGGGGATACGAGCAGTACTTC. Translated: CASSLPDRGYEQYF. This sequence joins TRBV7-3 and TRBJ2-7; 8 bases are shared with TRBD1. The CDR3 spans 14 residues. Germline assignment: CDR1 SGHTA and CDR2 FQGTGA. The V segment lost 2 bases and the J segment 4 bases; nucleotides outside the gene matches: 4.

This chain connects TRBV5-1 to TRBJ2-1, with TRBD2 matching over 10 bases. The germline V gene has CDR1 SGHRS and CDR2 YFSETQ. The V gene end was trimmed by 0 bases and the J gene end by 10 bases; junction bases not matched to a gene: 4. The CDR3 is 14 amino acids. The CDR3, as DNA: TGCGCCAGCAGCTTGGAGCGGGGGGGCGAAGAGCAGTTCTTC. Translating it yields CASSLERGGEEQFF.

This clone was observed a handful of times. The CDR3 sequence is CASSPRNSGPTSYTDTQYF. The CDR3 DNA reads TGTGCCAGCAGCCCTCGAAATAGCGGACCCACCAGTTATACAGATACGCAGTATTTT. The V gene is TRBV7-6, the J gene TRBJ2-3, with D possibly TRBD2 on 6 matching bases. Deletions cut 5 bases from V and 3 bases from J, with 27 bases between. The germline V gene has CDR1 SGHVS and CDR2 FNYEAQ. The CDR3 covers 19 residues.

The chain combines TRBV15 with TRBJ2-3; no clear D. V lost 0 bases and J lost 2, with 6 bases in between. The germline V gene encodes CDR1 LNHNV and CDR2 YYDKDF (reference sequence). The CDR3 consists of 14 residues. The CDR3 sequence: CATSRERNTDTQYF. CDR3 DNA sequence: TGTGCCACCAGCAGAGAGCGGAACACAGATACGCAGTATTTT.

The genes are TRBV7-9 and TRBJ1-4; D ambiguous. Germline lookup yields CDR1 SEHNR and CDR2 FQNEAQ (reference sequence). CDR3 length: 16 amino acids. V lost 3 bases and J 0 bases, leaving 11 bases between the germline ends. The CDR3 DNA reads TGTGCCAGCAGCTTTATCGAAGCCGCAACTAATGAAAAACTGTTTTTT. Translation: CASSFIEAATNEKLFF.

The chain links TRBV5-1 to TRBJ1-6; a weak D match, TRBD1 (5 bases). Per the germline V gene, CDR1 is SGHRS and CDR2 is YFSETQ. The CDR3 loop spans 14 amino acids. The ends were cut back, 0 bases at V and 10 bases at J, with 11 bases in the middle. In DNA form, the CDR3 reads TGCGCCAGCAGCTTGGTTGGGGCCAGCTCACCCCTCCACTTT. As protein: CASSLVGASSPLHF.

The chain couples TRBV5-1 to TRBJ1-6; 7 bases match TRBD1. Germline V gives CDR1 SGHRS, CDR2 YFSETQ. The CDR3 is 16 amino acids. The junction had 7 bases not matched to a gene; V was cut back by 2 bases and J by 5 bases. CDR3 in amino acids: CASSFSSGTDNSPLHF. The CDR3 DNA follows: TGCGCCAGCAGCTTTAGTTCCGGGACAGATAATTCACCCCTCCACTTT.

A single count supports this clone. The gene calls are TRBV5-1 and TRBJ1-1; 7 bases map to TRBD1. Germline lookup yields CDR1 SGHRS and CDR2 YFSETQ. Trimming cost V 3 bases and J 5 bases; bases outside gene matches: 10. The CDR3 loop spans 15 amino acids. CDR3 region: CASSSNLQGRTEAFF. Written as DNA, the CDR3 is TGCGCCAGCAGCTCAAATTTACAGGGGCGAACTGAAGCTTTCTTT.

A remark on this clone: The junction departs from the called germline gene at one end, perhaps through a read error. J is TRBJ2-3 and V is TRBV7-2, with a possible D match to TRBD2 (5 bases). The CDR3 length is 18 residues. CDR1 and CDR2 from the germline V gene are SGHTA and FQGNSA. CDR3 in DNA: TGTGCCAGCAGCTTAAGTTATCCTAGCCCGAGAAGCACAGATACGCACTATTTT. This codes for CASSLSYPSPRSTDTHYF.

The gene calls are TRBV13 and TRBJ1-2; TRBD1 agrees at 8 bases. Trimming removed 6 bases from V and 5 bases from J; junction bases left unmatched: 11. Germline V gives CDR1 PRHDT, CDR2 FYEKMQ (reference sequence). The CDR3 spans 15 residues. CDR3 in amino acids: CASRWRGTGEYGYTF. In DNA, the CDR3 is TGTGCCAGCAGATGGAGAGGGACAGGAGAGTATGGCTACACCTTC. The whole variable domain, remainder taken from reference TRBV13 and TRBJ1-2, is AAGVIQSPRHLIKEKRETATLKCYPIPRHDTVYWYQQGPGQDPQFLISFYEKMQSDKGSIPDRFSAQQFSDYHSELNMSSLELGDSALYFCASRWRGTGEYGYTFGSGTRLTVV.

The sample holds one count of this clone. This chain connects TRBV2 to TRBJ2-3; TRBD1 is a possible D gene (5 bases). There are 12 residues in the CDR3. The germline gives CDR1 SNHLY, CDR2 FYNNEI. Between the trimmed V and J ends, which lost 7 bases and 5 bases, there was a span of 10 bases. This chain's CDR3 is CASTERGDTQYF. CDR3 in DNA: TGTGCCAGCACCGAAAGGGGAGATACGCAGTATTTT.

This clone is medium-sized (0.01 to 0.1%) within its sample. The J gene is TRBJ2-2, the V gene TRBV7-2; weak D call: TRBD1 (6 bases). Germline CDR1 SGHTA, CDR2 FQGNSA. The germline V and J ends were trimmed by 5 bases and 4 bases, with 11 bases remaining between them. This CDR3 comprises 14 residues. The CDR3 DNA is TGTGCCAGCAGCAAGGACAGACCCACCGGGGAGCTGTTTTTT. Translating it yields CASSKDRPTGELFF.

The CDR3 loop is CASSLSPPKNIQYF. The DNA for the CDR3 is TGTGCCAGCAGTTTATCCCCTCCCAAAAACATTCAGTACTTC. V is TRBV28 and J is TRBJ2-4; D unresolved. The CDR3 covers 14 residues. V lost 1 base and J lost 2, with 6 bases in between. CDR1 is MDHEN, CDR2 SYDVKM, per germline.

V gene TRBV5-1 combines with J gene TRBJ1-1, with TRBD1 matching 8 bases. The ends lost 2 bases at V and 1 base at J; junction bases unmatched: 4. This CDR3 is 15 amino acids long. The germline CDR1 and CDR2 sequences are SGHRS and YFSETQ. The CDR3 DNA is TGCGCCAGCAGCTTTAAAACAGGGGGGAACACTGAAGCTTTCTTT. Translated, it gives CASSFKTGGNTEAFF. The complete variable domain, with remaining parts taken from reference TRBV5-1 and TRBJ1-1, reads KAGVTQTPRYLIKTRGQQVTLSCSPISGHRSVSWYQQTPGQGLQFLFEYFSETQRNKGNFPGRFSGRQFSNSRSEMNVSTLELGDSALYLCASSFKTGGNTEAFFGQGTRLTVV.

V is TRBV28 and J is TRBJ1-2; D ambiguous. Germline assignment: CDR1 MDHEN and CDR2 SYDVKM. The CDR3 totals 13 residues. Trimming removed 5 bases from V and 7 bases from J, with 14 bases in between. CDR3 loop: CASSTGRTGGYTF. Here the CDR3 DNA reads TGTGCCAGCAGTACTGGCCGAACGGGTGGCTACACCTTC.

This clone occurred a few times. J is TRBJ2-5 and V is TRBV6-5; the match to TRBD2 covers 7 bases. From germline, CDR1 is MNHEY and CDR2 SVGAGI. CDR3 size: 16 residues. V gave up 2 bases and J gave up 3 bases; unmatched junction bases: 9. CDR3 nucleotides: TGTGCCAGCAGTTACGGAGGAAGAGGGACTAAAGAGACCCAGTACTTC. Protein product: CASSYGGRGTKETQYF.

The rearrangement links TRBV5-1 to TRBJ2-3; no clear D gene. The germline V gene encodes CDR1 SGHRS and CDR2 YFSETQ. V was trimmed by 3 bases and J by 1 base, leaving 3 bases between them. The CDR3 totals 12 residues. The CDR3 here is CASSSGTDTQYF. DNA for the CDR3: TGCGCCAGCAGCTCTGGCACAGATACGCAGTATTTT.

This chain joins TRBV10-3 and TRBJ1-1, with TRBD1 as a possible D gene (6 bases). Per the germline V gene, CDR1 is ENHRY and CDR2 is SYGVKD. V was shortened by 6 bases and J by 1 base, with 12 bases between the two germline ends. The CDR3 spans 14 residues. This chain's CDR3 is CAIRERDKNTEAFF. CDR3 bases: TGTGCCATCAGGGAACGGGACAAGAACACTGAAGCTTTCTTT.

The rearrangement links TRBV21-1 to TRBJ2-7; TRBD1 reflects the table's D call only, with no check against the DNA. TRBV21-1 is a pseudogene locus. The CDR3 is 18 residues long. In DNA, the CDR3 is TGTGCCAGCAGCAAAACTCCCGGGTCTGGACAGGGGCCAGGCGAGCAGTACTTC. Encoded protein: CASSKTPGSGQGPGEQYF.

The gene calls are TRBV9 and TRBJ1-2, with a weak D call TRBD1 (6 bases). This CDR3 has 17 residues. CDR1 and CDR2 (germline): SGDLS, YYNGEE. V shed 5 bases and J shed 4 bases, with 24 bases lying between them. The CDR3: CASSAEVGGAQSYGYTF. The CDR3, as DNA: TGTGCCAGCAGTGCGGAGGTGGGGGGGGCGCAGAGCTATGGCTACACCTTC. The whole variable domain, remainder taken from reference TRBV9 and TRBJ1-2, is DSGVTQTPKHLITATGQRVTLRCSPRSGDLSVYWYQQSLDQGLQFLIQYYNGEERAKGNILERFSAQQFPDLHSELNLSSLELGDSALYFCASSAEVGGAQSYGYTFGSGTRLTVV.

The chain couples TRBV6-5 to TRBJ1-1; possibly TRBD1 for D (5 bases). V was trimmed by 5 bases and J by 2 bases, leaving 12 bases between them. The CDR3 is 14 residues long. Germline CDR1 MNHEY, CDR2 SVGAGI. CDR3 region: CASSRDGTNTEAFF. CDR3 in DNA: TGTGCCAGCAGTAGGGACGGGACTAACACTGAAGCTTTCTTT.

Only one count was recorded for this clone. This chain uses TRBV5-4 with TRBJ2-3; maybe TRBD2 (5 bases). The CDR3 extends over 14 amino acids. V shed 4 bases and J shed 5 bases, with 14 bases lying between them. CDR1 is SGHNT and CDR2 is YYREEE in the germline V gene (reference sequence). DNA for the CDR3: TGTGCCAGCAGCCTGTCCTTTGAGGGAGATACGCAGTATTTT. This sequence encodes CASSLSFEGDTQYF.

The rearrangement links TRBV9 to TRBJ2-2; perhaps TRBD2 as D (7 bases). Germline V gene lookup returns CDR1 SGDLS and CDR2 YYNGEE. The CDR3 runs 18 residues. Trimming removed 0 bases at V and 3 bases at J, with 18 bases between. The CDR3 DNA reads as TGTGCCAGCAGCGTAGTGCGGAGGGGGGGACTCCACACCGGGGAGCTGTTTTTT. Protein sequence: CASSVVRRGGLHTGELFF. Full variable domain (remainder filled in from reference TRBV9 and TRBJ2-2): DSGVTQTPKHLITATGQRVTLRCSPRSGDLSVYWYQQSLDQGLQFLIQYYNGEERAKGNILERFSAQQFPDLHSELNLSSLELGDSALYFCASSVVRRGGLHTGELFFGEGSRLTVL.

V usage is TRBV7-2 and J usage is TRBJ2-1; 7 bases line up with TRBD2. J lost 9 bases, V lost 5 bases, and 10 bases had no gene match. Germline CDR1 is SGHTA and CDR2 is FQGNSA. The CDR3 has 14 amino acids. CDR3 amino acids: CASSPGLWGGEQFF. CDR3 bases: TGTGCCAGCAGCCCGGGACTTTGGGGGGGTGAGCAGTTCTTC.

As concerns this clone: The same CDR3 also results from other DNA sequences found in this sample. The chain uses TRBV7-9 and TRBJ2-1, with 11 nucleotides matching TRBD2. CDR1 SEHNR and CDR2 FQNEAQ come from the germline V gene (reference sequence). CDR3 length: 15 residues. After removal of 4 bases from V and 3 bases from J, the junction contained 2 bases not matched to a gene. CDR3 in amino acids: CASSSTSGNYNEQFF. For the CDR3, the DNA is TGTGCCAGCAGCTCGACTAGCGGGAACTACAATGAGCAGTTCTTC.